This TCR beta chain was identified during a study of memory CD4+ T cells and cytomegalovirus serostatus. Across the whole study: Healthy Belgian adult donors included nine or ten CMV-positive and 24 CMV-negative people.

A few counts support this clone. The antigen is undetermined. Study conclusions and caveats: Median bootstrapped AUC for CMV status was about 0.94 originally, less than 0.93 US-trained. Suggested: most of the CMV-linked TCR signature lies in CD4+ memory cells.

The sort gate was single viable CD3+CD4+CD8-CD45RO+ cells for memory CD4+ T cells. Donors' CMV status reflects serum IgG against pp150, pp28, p38, p52. The repertoire was sequenced with immunoSEQ multiplex PCR; TCRdb's copy has only in-frame clones and lacks some. The sample yields about 27,000 clones, about 75% seen once. The ends were cut back, 9 bases at V and 8 bases at J, with 19 bases in the middle. CDR3 size: 13 residues. Germline V gives CDR1 LGHNT, CDR2 FRNRAP. This chain connects TRBV12-5 to TRBJ1-2; the D is unclear. Sequenced material: memory CD4+ T cells from blood. The receptor was derived from an adult in good health and CMV-seronegative. The CDR3 sequence is CARGAGSREGYTF. The CDR3 bases are TGTGCTAGGGGAGCTGGGAGCCGGGAGGGCTACACCTTC.